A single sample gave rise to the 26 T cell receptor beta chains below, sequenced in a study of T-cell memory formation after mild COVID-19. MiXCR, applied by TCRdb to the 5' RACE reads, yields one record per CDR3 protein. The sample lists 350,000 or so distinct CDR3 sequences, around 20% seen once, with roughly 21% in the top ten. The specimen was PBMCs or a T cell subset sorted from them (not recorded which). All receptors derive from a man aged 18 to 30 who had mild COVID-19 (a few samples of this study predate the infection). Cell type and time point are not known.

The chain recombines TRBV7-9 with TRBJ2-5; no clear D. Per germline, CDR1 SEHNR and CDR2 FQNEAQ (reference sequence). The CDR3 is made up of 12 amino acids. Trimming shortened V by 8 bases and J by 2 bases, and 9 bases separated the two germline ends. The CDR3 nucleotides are TGTGCCAGCGCACAGAATCAAGAGACCCAGTACTTC. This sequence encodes CASAQNQETQYF. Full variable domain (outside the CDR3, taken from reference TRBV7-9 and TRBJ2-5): DTGVSQNPRHKITKRGQNVTFRCDPISEHNRLYWYRQTLGQGPEFLTYFQNEAQLEKSRLLSDRFSAERPKGSFSTLEIQRTEQGDSAMYLCASAQNQETQYFGPGTRLLVL.

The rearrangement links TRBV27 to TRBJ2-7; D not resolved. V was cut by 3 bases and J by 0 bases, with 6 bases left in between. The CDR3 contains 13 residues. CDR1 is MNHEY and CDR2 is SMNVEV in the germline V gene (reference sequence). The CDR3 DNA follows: TGTGCCAGCAGTTTTGGTGCCTCCTACGAGCAGTACTTC. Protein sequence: CASSFGASYEQYF.

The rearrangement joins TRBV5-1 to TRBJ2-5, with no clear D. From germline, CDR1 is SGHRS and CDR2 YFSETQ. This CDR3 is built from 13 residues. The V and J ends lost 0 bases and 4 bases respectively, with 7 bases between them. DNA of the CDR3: TGCGCCAGCAGCTTGGATCCGGGAGAGACCCAGTACTTC. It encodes CASSLDPGETQYF.

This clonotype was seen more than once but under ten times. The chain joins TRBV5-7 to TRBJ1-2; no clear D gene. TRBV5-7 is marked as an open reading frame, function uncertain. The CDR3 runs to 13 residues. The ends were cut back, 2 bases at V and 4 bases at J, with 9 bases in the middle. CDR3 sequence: CASSFGRIYGYTF. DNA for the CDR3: TGTGCCAGCAGCTTCGGACGGATCTATGGCTACACCTTC.

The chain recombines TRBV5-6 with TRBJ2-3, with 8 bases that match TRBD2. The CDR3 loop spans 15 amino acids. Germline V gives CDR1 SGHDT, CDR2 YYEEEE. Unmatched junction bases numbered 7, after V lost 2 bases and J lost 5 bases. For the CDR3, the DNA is TGTGCCAGCAGCTTAGGTCGCGGGGGGCTAGATACGCAGTATTTT. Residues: CASSLGRGGLDTQYF.

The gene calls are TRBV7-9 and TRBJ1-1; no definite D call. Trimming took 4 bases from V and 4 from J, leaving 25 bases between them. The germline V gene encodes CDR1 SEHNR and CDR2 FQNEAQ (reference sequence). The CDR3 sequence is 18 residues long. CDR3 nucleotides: TGTGCCAGCAGCTCTTCGTGGTCAACCCGTTGGGGTGGCACTGAAGCTTTCTTT. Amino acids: CASSSSWSTRWGGTEAFF.

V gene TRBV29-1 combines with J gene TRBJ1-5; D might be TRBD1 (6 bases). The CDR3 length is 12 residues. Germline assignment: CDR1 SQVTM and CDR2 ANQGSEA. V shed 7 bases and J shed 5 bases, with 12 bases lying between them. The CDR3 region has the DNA TGCAGCGCACAGGAGGGGGATCAGCCCCAGCATTTT. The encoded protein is CSAQEGDQPQHF.

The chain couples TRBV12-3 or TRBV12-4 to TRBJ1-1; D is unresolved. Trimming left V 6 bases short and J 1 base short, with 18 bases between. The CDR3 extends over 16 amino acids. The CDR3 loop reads CASRRNPQVRNTEAFF. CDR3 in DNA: TGTGCCAGCAGGAGGAACCCTCAAGTGAGGAACACTGAAGCTTTCTTT.

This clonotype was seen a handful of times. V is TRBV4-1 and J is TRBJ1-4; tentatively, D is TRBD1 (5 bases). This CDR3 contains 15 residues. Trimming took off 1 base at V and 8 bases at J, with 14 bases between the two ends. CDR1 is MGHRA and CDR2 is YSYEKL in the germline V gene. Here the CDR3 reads CASSQVGEGWEKLFF. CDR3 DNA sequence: TGCGCCAGCAGCCAAGTGGGGGAAGGGTGGGAAAAACTGTTTTTT.

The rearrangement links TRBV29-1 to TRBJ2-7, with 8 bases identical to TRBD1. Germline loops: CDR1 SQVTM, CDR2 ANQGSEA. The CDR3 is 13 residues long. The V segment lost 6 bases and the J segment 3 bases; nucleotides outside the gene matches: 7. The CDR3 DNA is TGCAGCGTGCTACAGGGGGAAAGCTACGAGCAGTACTTC. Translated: CSVLQGESYEQYF.

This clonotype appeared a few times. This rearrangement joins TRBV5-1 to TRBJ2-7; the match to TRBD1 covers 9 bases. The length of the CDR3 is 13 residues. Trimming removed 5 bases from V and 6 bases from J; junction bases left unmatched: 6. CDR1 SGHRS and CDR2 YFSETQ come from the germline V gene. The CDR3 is CASSSGTGTEQYF. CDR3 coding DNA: TGCGCCAGCAGTTCCGGGACAGGGACCGAGCAGTACTTC. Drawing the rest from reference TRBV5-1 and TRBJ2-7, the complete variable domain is KAGVTQTPRYLIKTRGQQVTLSCSPISGHRSVSWYQQTPGQGLQFLFEYFSETQRNKGNFPGRFSGRQFSNSRSEMNVSTLELGDSALYLCASSSGTGTEQYFGPGTRLTVT.

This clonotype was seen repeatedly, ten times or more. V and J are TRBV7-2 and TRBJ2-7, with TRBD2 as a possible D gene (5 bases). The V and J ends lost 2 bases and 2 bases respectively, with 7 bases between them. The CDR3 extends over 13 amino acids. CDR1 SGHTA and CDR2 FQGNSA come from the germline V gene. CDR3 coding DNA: TGTGCCAGCAGCTTACGAGGGACCTACGAGCAGTACGTC. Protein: CASSLRGTYEQYV.

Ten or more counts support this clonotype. The CDR3 sequence is CASSMAGGGPLHF. The DNA of the CDR3 is TGTGCCAGCAGCATGGCAGGGGGTGGACCCCTCCACTTT. The chain employs TRBV7-2 and TRBJ1-6; 7 nucleotides line up with TRBD1. Germline values: CDR1 SGHTA, CDR2 FQGNSA. Trimming took 5 bases from V and 12 from J; bases not matched to a gene: 7. This CDR3 contains 13 residues.

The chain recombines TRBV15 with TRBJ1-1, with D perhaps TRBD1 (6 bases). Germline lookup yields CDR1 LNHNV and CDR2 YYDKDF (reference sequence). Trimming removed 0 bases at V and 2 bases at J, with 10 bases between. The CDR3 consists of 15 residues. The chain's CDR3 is CATSRDGGANTEAFF. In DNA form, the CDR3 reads TGTGCCACCAGCAGAGATGGGGGGGCTAACACTGAAGCTTTCTTT.

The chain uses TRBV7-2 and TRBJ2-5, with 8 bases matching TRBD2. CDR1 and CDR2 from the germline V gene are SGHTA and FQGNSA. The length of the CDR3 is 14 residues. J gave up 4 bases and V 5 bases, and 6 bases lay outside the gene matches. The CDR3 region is CASSTNGGAETQYF. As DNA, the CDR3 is TGTGCCAGCAGCACAAACGGGGGGGCAGAGACCCAGTACTTC.

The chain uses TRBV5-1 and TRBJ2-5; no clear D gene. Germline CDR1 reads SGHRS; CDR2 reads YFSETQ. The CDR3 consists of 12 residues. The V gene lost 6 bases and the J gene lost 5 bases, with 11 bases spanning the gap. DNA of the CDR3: TGCGCCAGCACCATGGATTTGGAGACCCAGTACTTC. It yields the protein CASTMDLETQYF.

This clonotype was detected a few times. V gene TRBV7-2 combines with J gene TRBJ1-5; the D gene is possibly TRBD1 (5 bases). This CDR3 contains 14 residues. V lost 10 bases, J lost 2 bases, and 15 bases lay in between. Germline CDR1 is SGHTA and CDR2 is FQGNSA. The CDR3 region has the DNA TGTGCCACCAGGGAGCAGGGAGGCAATCAGCCCCAGCATTTT. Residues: CATREQGGNQPQHF.

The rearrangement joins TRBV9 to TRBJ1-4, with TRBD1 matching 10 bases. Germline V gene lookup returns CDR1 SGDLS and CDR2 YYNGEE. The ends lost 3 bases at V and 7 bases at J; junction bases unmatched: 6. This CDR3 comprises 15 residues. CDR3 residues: CASSGQGAPSEKLFF. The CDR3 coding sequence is TGTGCCAGCAGCGGACAGGGGGCCCCTAGTGAAAAACTGTTTTTT.

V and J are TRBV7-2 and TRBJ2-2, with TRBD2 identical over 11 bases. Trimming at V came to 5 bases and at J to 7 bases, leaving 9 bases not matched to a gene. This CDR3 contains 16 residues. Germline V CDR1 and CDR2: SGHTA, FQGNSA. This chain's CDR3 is CASSTGLAVTNGELFF. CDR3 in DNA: TGTGCCAGCAGCACGGGACTAGCGGTGACCAACGGGGAGCTGTTTTTT.

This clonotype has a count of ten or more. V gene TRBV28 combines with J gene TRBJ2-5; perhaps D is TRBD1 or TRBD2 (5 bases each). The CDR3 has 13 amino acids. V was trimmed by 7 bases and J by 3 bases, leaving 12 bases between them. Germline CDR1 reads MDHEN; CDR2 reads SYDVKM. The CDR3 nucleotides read TGTGCCAGCACCCTTGGGGGAAAAGAGACCCAGTACTTC. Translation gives CASTLGGKETQYF.

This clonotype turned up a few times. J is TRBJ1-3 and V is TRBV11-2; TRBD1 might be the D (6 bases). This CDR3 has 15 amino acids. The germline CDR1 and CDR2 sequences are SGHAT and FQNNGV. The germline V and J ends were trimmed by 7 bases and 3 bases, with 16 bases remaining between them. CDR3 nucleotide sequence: TGTGCCAGCACCGCCCCTACAGGGTATGGAAACACCATATATTTT. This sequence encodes CASTAPTGYGNTIYF.

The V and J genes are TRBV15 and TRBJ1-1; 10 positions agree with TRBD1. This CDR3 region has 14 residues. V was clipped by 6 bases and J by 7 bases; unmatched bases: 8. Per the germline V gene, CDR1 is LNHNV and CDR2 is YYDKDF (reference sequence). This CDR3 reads CATRADRGLVEAFF. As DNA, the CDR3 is TGTGCCACCAGGGCCGACAGGGGGCTTGTTGAAGCTTTCTTT.

This chain's CDR3 is CASSDSGQSYNEQFF. The CDR3 bases are TGCGCCAGCAGTGATAGCGGGCAGTCATACAATGAGCAGTTCTTC. The chain carries TRBV10-1 and TRBJ2-1; TRBD2 agrees at 7 bases. The trim removed 3 bases at V and 4 bases at J, leaving 6 bases unmatched. CDR1 is WNHNN and CDR2 is SYGVQD in the germline V gene (reference sequence). This CDR3 has 15 residues.

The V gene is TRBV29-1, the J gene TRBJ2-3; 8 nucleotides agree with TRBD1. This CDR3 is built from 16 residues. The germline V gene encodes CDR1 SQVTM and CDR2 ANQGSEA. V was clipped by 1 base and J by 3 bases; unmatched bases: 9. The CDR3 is CSVEVWQGAATDTQYF. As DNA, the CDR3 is TGCAGCGTTGAAGTGTGGCAGGGGGCCGCGACAGATACGCAGTATTTT.

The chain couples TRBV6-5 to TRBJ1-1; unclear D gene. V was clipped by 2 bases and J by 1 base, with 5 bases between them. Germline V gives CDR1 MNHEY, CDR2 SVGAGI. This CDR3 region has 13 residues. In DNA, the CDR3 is TGTGCCAGCAGTTACGGGTGGAACACTGAAGCTTTCTTT. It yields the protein CASSYGWNTEAFF.

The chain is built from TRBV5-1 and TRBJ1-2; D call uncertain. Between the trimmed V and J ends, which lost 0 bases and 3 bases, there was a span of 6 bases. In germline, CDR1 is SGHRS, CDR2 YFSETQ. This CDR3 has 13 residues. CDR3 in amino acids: CASSLDIYYGYTF. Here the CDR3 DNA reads TGCGCCAGCAGCTTGGACATCTACTATGGCTACACCTTC.